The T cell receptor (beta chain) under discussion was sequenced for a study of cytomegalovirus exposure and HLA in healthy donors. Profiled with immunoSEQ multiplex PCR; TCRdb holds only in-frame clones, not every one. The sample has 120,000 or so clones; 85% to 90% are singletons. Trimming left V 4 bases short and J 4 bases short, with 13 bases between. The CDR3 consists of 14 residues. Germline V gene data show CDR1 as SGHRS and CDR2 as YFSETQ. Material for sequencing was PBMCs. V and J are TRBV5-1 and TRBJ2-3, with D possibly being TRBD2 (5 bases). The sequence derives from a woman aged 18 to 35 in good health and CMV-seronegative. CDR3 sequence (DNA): TGCGCCAGCAGCGCTGGAGGTACGGCAGATACGCAGTATTTT. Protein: CASSAGGTADTQYF.